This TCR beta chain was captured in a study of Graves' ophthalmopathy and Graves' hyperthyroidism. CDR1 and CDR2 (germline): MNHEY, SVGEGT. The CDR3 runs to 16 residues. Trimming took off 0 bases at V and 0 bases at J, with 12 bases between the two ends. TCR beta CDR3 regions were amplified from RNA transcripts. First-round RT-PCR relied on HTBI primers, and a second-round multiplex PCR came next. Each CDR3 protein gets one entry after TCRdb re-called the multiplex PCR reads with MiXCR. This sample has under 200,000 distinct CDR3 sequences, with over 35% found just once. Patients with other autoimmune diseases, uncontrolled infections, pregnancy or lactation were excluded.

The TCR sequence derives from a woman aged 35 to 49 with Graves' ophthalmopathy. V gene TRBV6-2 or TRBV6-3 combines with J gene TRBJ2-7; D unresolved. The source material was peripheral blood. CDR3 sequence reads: CASSYSNVPYSYEQYF. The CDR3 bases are TGTGCCAGCAGTTACTCGAATGTACCTTACTCCTACGAGCAGTACTTC.